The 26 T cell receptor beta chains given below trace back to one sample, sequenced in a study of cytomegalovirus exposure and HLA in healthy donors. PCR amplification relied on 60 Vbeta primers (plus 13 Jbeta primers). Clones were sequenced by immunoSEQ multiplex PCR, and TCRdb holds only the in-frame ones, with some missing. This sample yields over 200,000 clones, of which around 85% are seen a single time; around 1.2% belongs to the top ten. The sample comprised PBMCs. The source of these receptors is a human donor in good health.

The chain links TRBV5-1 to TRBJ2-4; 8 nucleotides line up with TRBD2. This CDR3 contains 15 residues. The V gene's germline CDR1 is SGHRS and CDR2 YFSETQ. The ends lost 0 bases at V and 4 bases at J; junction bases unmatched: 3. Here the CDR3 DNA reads TGCGCCAGCAGCTTGGTACTAGCGGCTAAAAACATTCAGTACTTC. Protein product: CASSLVLAAKNIQYF.

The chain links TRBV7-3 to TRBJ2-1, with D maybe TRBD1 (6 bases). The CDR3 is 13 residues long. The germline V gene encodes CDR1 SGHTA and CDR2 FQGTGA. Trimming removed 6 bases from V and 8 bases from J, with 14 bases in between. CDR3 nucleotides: TGTGCCAGCAGTAGACAGGAAGGCGATGAGCAGTTCTTC. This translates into CASSRQEGDEQFF.

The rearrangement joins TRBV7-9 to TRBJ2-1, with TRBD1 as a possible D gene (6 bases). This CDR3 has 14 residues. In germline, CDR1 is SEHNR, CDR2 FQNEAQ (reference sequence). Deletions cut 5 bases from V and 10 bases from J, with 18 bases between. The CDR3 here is CASSPWDIRGEQFF. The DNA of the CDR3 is TGTGCCAGCAGCCCCTGGGACATCCGCGGGGAGCAGTTCTTC.

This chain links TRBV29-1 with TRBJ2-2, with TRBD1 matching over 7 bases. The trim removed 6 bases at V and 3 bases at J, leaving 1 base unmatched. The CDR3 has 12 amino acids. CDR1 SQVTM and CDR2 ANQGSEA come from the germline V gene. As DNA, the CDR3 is TGCAGCGTGACAGGGTACACCGGGGAGCTGTTTTTT. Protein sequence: CSVTGYTGELFF.

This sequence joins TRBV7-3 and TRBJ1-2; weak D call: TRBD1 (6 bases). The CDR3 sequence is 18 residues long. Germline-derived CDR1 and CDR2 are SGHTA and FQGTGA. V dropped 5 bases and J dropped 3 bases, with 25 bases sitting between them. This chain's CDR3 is CASSPSRDTILGDYGYTF. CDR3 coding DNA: TGTGCCAGCAGCCCCTCCCGGGACACCATCCTTGGGGACTATGGCTACACCTTC.

CDR3 loop: CASSESSGSNNEQFF. CDR3 DNA: TGTGCCAGCAGTGAAAGTAGCGGGAGTAACAATGAGCAGTTCTTC. V and J are TRBV2 and TRBJ2-1; 9 bases fit TRBD2. The CDR3 runs to 15 residues. CDR1 and CDR2 from the germline V gene are SNHLY and FYNNEI. V shed 2 bases and J 5 bases; nucleotides not matched to a gene: 4.

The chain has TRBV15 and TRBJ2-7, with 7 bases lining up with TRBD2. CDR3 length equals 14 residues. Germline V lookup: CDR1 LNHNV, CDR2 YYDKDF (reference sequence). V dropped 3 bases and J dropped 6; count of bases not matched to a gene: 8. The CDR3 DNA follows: TGTGCCACCAGCAGTGGACTAGACATGTCCGAGCAGTACTTC. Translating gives CATSSGLDMSEQYF. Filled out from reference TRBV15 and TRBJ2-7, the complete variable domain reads DAMVIQNPRYQVTQFGKPVTLSCSQTLNHNVMYWYQQKSSQAPKLLFHYYDKDFNNEADTPDNFQSRRPNTSFCFLDIRSPGLGDTAMYLCATSSGLDMSEQYFGPGTRLTVT.

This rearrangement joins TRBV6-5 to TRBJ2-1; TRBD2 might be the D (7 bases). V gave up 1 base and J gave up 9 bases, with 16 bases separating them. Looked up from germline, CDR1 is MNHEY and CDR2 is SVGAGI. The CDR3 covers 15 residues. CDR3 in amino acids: CASSYLGGGVSEQFF. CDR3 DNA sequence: TGTGCCAGCAGTTACTTAGGAGGGGGGGTGAGTGAGCAGTTCTTC.

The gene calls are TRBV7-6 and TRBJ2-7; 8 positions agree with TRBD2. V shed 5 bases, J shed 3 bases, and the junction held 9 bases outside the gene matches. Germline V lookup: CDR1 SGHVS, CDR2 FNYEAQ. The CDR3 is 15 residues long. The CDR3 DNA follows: TGTGCCAGCAGCCCAATAGCGGGAAAAAACTACGAGCAGTACTTC. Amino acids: CASSPIAGKNYEQYF.

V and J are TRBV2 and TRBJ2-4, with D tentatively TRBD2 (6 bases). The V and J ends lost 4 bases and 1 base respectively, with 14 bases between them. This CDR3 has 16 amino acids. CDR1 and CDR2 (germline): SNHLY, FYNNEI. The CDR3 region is CASSAGGGRAKNIQYF. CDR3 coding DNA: TGTGCCAGCAGTGCCGGGGGAGGCCGTGCCAAAAACATTCAGTACTTC.

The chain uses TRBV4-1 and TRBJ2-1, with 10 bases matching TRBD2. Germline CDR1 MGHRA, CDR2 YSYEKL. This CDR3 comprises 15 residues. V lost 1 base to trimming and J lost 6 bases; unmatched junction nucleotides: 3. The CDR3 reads CASSQGLAGTNEQFF. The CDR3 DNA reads TGCGCCAGCAGCCAAGGACTAGCGGGTACCAATGAGCAGTTCTTC.

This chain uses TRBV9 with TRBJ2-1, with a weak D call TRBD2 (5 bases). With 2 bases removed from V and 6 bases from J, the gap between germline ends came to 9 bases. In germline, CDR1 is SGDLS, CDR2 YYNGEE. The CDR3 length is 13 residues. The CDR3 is CASSVASGNEQFF. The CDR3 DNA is TGTGCCAGCAGCGTGGCCAGCGGCAATGAGCAGTTCTTC.

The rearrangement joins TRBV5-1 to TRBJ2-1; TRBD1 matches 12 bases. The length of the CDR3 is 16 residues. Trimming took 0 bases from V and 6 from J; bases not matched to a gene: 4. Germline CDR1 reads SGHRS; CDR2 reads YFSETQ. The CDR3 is CASSLAGTGGLNEQFF. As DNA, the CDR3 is TGCGCCAGCAGCTTGGCCGGGACAGGGGGCCTCAATGAGCAGTTCTTC.

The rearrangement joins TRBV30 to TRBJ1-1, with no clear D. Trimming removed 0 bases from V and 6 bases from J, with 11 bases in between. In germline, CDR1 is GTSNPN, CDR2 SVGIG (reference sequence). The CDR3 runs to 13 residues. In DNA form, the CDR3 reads TGTGCCTGGAGTGTTATAGCAATGGCTGAAGCTTTCTTT. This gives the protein CAWSVIAMAEAFF.

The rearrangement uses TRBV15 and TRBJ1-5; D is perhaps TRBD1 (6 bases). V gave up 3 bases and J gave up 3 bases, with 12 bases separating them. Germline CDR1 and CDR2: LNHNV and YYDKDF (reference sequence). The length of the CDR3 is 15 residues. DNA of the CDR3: TGTGCCACCAGCAGGTCAGGGGTTATCAATCAGCCCCAGCATTTT. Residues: CATSRSGVINQPQHF.

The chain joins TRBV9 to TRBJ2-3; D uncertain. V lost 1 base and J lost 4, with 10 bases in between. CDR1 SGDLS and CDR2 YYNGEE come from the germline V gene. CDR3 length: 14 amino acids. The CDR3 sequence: CASSVTGEADTQYF. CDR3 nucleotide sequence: TGTGCCAGCAGCGTAACTGGAGAAGCAGATACGCAGTATTTT.

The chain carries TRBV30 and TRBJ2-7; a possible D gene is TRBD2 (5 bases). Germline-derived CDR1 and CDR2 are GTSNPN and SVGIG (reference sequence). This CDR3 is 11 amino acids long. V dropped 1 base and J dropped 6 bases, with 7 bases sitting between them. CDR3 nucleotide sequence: TGTGCCTGGAGTGCGGGGATCGAGCAGTACTTC. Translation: CAWSAGIEQYF.

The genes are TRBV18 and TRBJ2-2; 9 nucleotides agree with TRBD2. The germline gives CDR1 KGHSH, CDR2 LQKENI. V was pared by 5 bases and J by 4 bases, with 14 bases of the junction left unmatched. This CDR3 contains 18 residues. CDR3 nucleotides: TGTGCCAGCTCATCTGGGGCGTTTAGCGGGAGTGCCACCGGGGAGCTGTTTTTT. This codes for CASSSGAFSGSATGELFF.

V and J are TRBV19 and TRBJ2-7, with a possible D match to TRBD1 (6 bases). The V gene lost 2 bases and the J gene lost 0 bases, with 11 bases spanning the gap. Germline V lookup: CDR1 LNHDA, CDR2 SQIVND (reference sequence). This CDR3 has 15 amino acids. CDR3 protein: CASSITGKSSYEQYF. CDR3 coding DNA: TGTGCCAGTAGTATAACAGGGAAGAGCTCCTACGAGCAGTACTTC.

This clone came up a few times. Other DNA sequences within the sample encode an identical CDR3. CDR3 nucleotide sequence: TGCGCCAGCAGCTTGGGAGCGGGAACCTACGAGCAGTACTTC. This translates into CASSLGAGTYEQYF. V is TRBV5-1 and J is TRBJ2-7, with TRBD2 matching over 7 bases. The germline V gene encodes CDR1 SGHRS and CDR2 YFSETQ. V shed 0 bases and J 2 bases; nucleotides not matched to a gene: 2. The CDR3 loop spans 14 amino acids.

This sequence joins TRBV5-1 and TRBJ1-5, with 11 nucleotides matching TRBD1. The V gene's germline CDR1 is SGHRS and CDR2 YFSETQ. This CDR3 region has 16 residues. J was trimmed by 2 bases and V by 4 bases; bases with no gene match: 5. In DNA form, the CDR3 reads TGCGCCAGCAGCAAAGGGACAGGGGGAGGCAATCAGCCCCAGCATTTT. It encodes CASSKGTGGGNQPQHF.

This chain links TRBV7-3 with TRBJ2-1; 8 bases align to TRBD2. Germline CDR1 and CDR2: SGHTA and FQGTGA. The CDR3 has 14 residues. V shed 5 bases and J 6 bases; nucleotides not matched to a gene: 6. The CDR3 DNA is TGTGCCAGCAGCAACAGAGGGACTAGCAATGAGCAGTTCTTC. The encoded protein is CASSNRGTSNEQFF.

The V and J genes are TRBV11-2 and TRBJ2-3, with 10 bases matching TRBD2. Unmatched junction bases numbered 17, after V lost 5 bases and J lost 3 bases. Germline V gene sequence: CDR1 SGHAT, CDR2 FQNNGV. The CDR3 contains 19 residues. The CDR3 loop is CASSLIRGEASGSTDTQYF. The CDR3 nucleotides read TGTGCCAGCAGCCTCATAAGGGGTGAGGCTAGCGGGAGTACAGATACGCAGTATTTT.

The CDR3 nucleotides read TGTGCCAGCAGTTCTGGACAGGCTGGACCCCAGCATTTT. It is translated as CASSSGQAGPQHF. This chain links TRBV7-9 with TRBJ1-5; 7 nucleotides agree with TRBD1. The CDR3 runs to 13 residues. V dropped 6 bases and J dropped 10; count of bases not matched to a gene: 9. Germline V gene data show CDR1 as SEHNR and CDR2 as FQNEAQ (reference sequence).

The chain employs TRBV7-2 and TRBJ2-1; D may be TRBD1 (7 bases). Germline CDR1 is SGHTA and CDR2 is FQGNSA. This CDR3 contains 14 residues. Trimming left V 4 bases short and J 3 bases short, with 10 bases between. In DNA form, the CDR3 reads TGTGCCAGCAGCTGGGGGGACAGCTACAATGAGCAGTTCTTC. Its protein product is CASSWGDSYNEQFF.

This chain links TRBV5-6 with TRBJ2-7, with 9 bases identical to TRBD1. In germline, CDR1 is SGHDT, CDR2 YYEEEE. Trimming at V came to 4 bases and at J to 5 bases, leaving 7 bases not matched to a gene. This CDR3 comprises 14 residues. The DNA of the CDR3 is TGTGCCAGCAGCCAAACAGGGGGCTGGGACGAGCAGTACTTC. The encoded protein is CASSQTGGWDEQYF.